This T cell receptor (beta chain) was identified during a study of blood T cell repertoires in COVID-19. The length of the CDR3 is 14 residues. Germline V gives CDR1 SEHNR, CDR2 FQNEAQ (reference sequence). V gave up 1 base and J gave up 4 bases, with 10 bases separating them. Here immunoSEQ multiplex PCR was the method, and the copy in TCRdb shows in-frame clones only, minus some. The data hold about 320,000 clones, with about 85% observed a single time. Sequenced: PBMCs or T cells enriched from blood (not recorded which). The TCR originated in a woman aged 25 to 45 who had been exposed to COVID-19. The chain is built from TRBV7-9 and TRBJ1-2; D gene unclear. CDR3 DNA sequence: TGTGCCAGCAGCTTAGAAGTGGCTCTCTATGGCTACACCTTC. It is translated as CASSLEVALYGYTF.